This T cell receptor beta chain was sequenced in a study of T cells in Graves' hyperthyroidism and ophthalmopathy. CDR3 size: 15 residues. CDR1 and CDR2 (germline): SGHAT, FQNNGV. Trimming removed 4 bases from V and 3 bases from J, with 12 bases in between. Regions amplified from RNA transcripts were the TCR beta CDR3 regions. The TCR CDR3 first-round RT-PCR relied on the HTBI primer set. Using its own MiXCR run on the multiplex PCR reads, TCRdb lists one record per CDR3 protein. The table has approximately 600,000 distinct CDR3 sequences, roughly 13% seen once. This clonotype was detected ten times or more.

The receptor was isolated from a woman aged 25-40 years with Graves' hyperthyroidism that later progressed to Graves' ophthalmopathy. The material sequenced was blood. The chain couples TRBV11-2 to TRBJ2-2; D remains unclear. CDR3: CASSSPGQDTGELFF. For the CDR3, the DNA is TGTGCCAGCAGCTCCCCGGGCCAAGACACCGGGGAGCTGTTTTTT.